This is a list of T cell receptor beta chains from one sample in a study of CD8 T cells in Susac syndrome. From the immunoSEQ multiplex PCR reads, TCRdb called clonotypes with MiXCR, one entry per CDR3 protein. The sample has around 80,000 distinct CDR3 sequences; about 93% are singletons. The sample comprised CD8+ T cells from PBMCs. These receptors all come from a human donor with Susac syndrome. The CDR3 runs from the conserved cysteine through the conserved F or W.

CDR3 protein	V gene	J gene
CASSGGGSGNIQYF	TRBV3-1	TRBJ2-4
CASSYRDTQYF	TRBV5-6	TRBJ2-3
CASSYGGSGQPQHF	TRBV6-2/TRBV6-3	TRBJ1-5
CSASRIRDSVTDTQYF	TRBV20-1	TRBJ2-3
CASSSEGAGEKLFF	TRBV13	TRBJ1-4
CASGLTQGYSNQPQHF	TRBV12-5	TRBJ1-5
CASRDTGELFF	TRBV27	TRBJ2-2
CSVWGSQLGGELFF	TRBV29-1	TRBJ2-2
CASSPGAGGSYEQYF	TRBV4-3	TRBJ2-7
CSSSPPLGAMNTEAFF	TRBV9	TRBJ1-1
CASMGEGQVHTEAFF	TRBV7-9	TRBJ1-1
CASSIEFYNEQFF	TRBV6-4	TRBJ2-1
CSARMGGAQPQHF	TRBV20-1	TRBJ1-5
CASSPRQGAFGYTF	TRBV12-3/TRBV12-4	TRBJ1-2
CSAPPAGGTEAFF	TRBV20-1	TRBJ1-1
CASSYPTGRGGETQYF	TRBV6-6	TRBJ2-5
CASETDSNEQYF	TRBV6-6	TRBJ2-7
CASSLKRVLNTEAFF	TRBV28	TRBJ1-1
CASSQILSGVSTDTQYF	TRBV3-1	TRBJ2-3
CATSRGAGANTGELFF	TRBV15	TRBJ2-2
CSEGTPTQETQYF	TRBV20-1	TRBJ2-5
CASSYSRAFRTGELFF	TRBV6-5	TRBJ2-2
CASSDEVEPPNEHEQYF	TRBV6-1	TRBJ2-7
CASSLQNYRGDEQFF	TRBV7-9	TRBJ2-1